This T cell receptor (beta chain) was recovered during a study of blood T cell repertoires in COVID-19. Across the study: COVID-19 samples, acute and convalescent, were from the United States, Italy and Spain. Nucleic acid was either cDNA or gDNA, and it came from T cells, B-cell-depleted T cells, or PBMCs.

How the authors handled the data: Quantification of nucleated cells was approximated via reference gene primer amplification. Sequencing was performed with immunoSEQ multiplex PCR; in TCRdb, only in-frame clones are kept and a portion is missing. The DNA gave D and trimming, while V, J and clone size come from that table. The data contain some 100,000 clones, approximately 86% of them singletons. The V gene's germline CDR1 is MNHEY and CDR2 SVGAGI. Trimming at V came to 4 bases and at J to 6 bases, leaving 4 bases not matched to a gene. This CDR3 region has 14 residues. The V gene is TRBV6-5, the J gene TRBJ2-7; 12 bases line up with TRBD1. This receptor was obtained from a man aged 50 to 60 with acute or convalescent COVID-19. Input material: peripheral blood. The CDR3 loop is CASSWGQGAAEQYF. In DNA, the CDR3 is TGTGCCAGCAGTTGGGGACAGGGGGCGGCCGAGCAGTACTTC.